These 25 T cell receptor beta chains originate from one sample sequenced in a study of T cell responses to AZD1222 COVID-19 vaccine. This table comes from immunoSEQ multiplex PCR, and its TCRdb copy is limited to in-frame clones, with some not included. This sample has roughly 150,000 clones; approximately 92% occur once, and the top ten carry about 2.5%. The input for sequencing was peripheral blood, taken on day 0 of AZD1222 vaccination. All receptors come from an adult in good health.

The V and J genes are TRBV11-2 and TRBJ2-7, with TRBD1 identical over 8 bases. The CDR3 is 15 residues long. Germline V gene data show CDR1 as SGHAT and CDR2 as FQNNGV. V lost 5 bases, J lost 0 bases, and 6 bases stayed unmatched. CDR3: CASSTGTGSSYEQYF. DNA for the CDR3: TGTGCCAGCAGCACGGGGACAGGTTCCTCCTACGAGCAGTACTTC.

The chain couples TRBV18 to TRBJ1-5; 7 positions match TRBD1. The CDR3 consists of 13 residues. The germline gives CDR1 KGHSH, CDR2 LQKENI. J gave up 5 bases and V 6 bases, and 4 bases lay outside the gene matches. In DNA form, the CDR3 reads TGTGCCAGCTCGTCTGACAGGGATCAGCCCCAGCATTTT. The encoded protein is CASSSDRDQPQHF. The full variable domain, with the rest looked up from reference TRBV18 and TRBJ1-5, is NAGVMQNPRHLVRRRGQEARLRCSPMKGHSHVYWYRQLPEEGLKFMVYLQKENIIDESGMPKERFSAEFPKEGPSILRIQQVVRGDSAAYFCASSSDRDQPQHFGDGTRLSIL.

The chain uses TRBV2 and TRBJ2-1, with D maybe TRBD2 (6 bases). Germline lookup yields CDR1 SNHLY and CDR2 FYNNEI. Trimming removed 3 bases from V and 9 bases from J, with 18 bases in between. The CDR3 covers 15 residues. In DNA, the CDR3 is TGTGCCAGCAGTGAGGATCAGGCTAGGGGAGGTGAGCAGTTCTTC. Its translation: CASSEDQARGGEQFF.

The chain carries TRBV2 and TRBJ2-1; TRBD1 or TRBD2 may be the D gene (7 bases each). Germline CDR1 reads SNHLY; CDR2 reads FYNNEI. The CDR3 totals 14 residues. CDR3 DNA sequence: TGTGCAACCCTCAGGGGGGGGGCCCGCAATGAGCAGTTCTTC. This gives the protein CATLRGGARNEQFF.

The CDR3 sequence: CASSSPKETQYF. Written as DNA, the CDR3 is TGTGCCAGCAGCTCCCCTAAAGAGACCCAGTACTTC. V gene TRBV11-2 combines with J gene TRBJ2-5; the D is unclear. Germline CDR1 reads SGHAT; CDR2 reads FQNNGV. Trimming pared 4 bases from V and 3 bases from J, leaving 6 bases between. The CDR3 consists of 12 residues.

This clone was detected only a few times. J is TRBJ1-5 and V is TRBV29-1; D unclear. V lost 6 bases and J lost 3, with 12 bases in between. CDR1 and CDR2 from the germline V gene are SQVTM and ANQGSEA. This CDR3 is 13 amino acids long. The CDR3 sequence is CSVAAGFNQPQHF. The CDR3 region has the DNA TGCAGCGTCGCGGCGGGATTCAATCAGCCCCAGCATTTT. The whole variable domain, filled in from reference TRBV29-1 and TRBJ1-5, reads SAVISQKPSRDICQRGTSLTIQCQVDSQVTMMFWYRQQPGQSLTLIATANQGSEATYESGFVIDKFPISRPNLTFSTLTVSNMSPEDSSIYLCSVAAGFNQPQHFGDGTRLSIL.

This clone was recorded once. V and J are TRBV9 and TRBJ1-2; the D is unclear. V lost 0 bases and J 7 bases, leaving 7 bases between the germline ends. This CDR3 contains 12 residues. CDR1 and CDR2 (germline): SGDLS, YYNGEE. CDR3 nucleotide sequence: TGTGCCAGCAGCGTAGTAAAGGGTGGCTACACCTTC. Translated: CASSVVKGGYTF.

The V call is TRBV18, the J call TRBJ1-5; D not certain. The CDR3 runs to 15 residues. In germline, CDR1 is KGHSH, CDR2 LQKENI. With 1 base removed from V and 5 bases from J, the gap between germline ends came to 12 bases. The CDR3 DNA sequence: TGTGCCAGCTCACCACAGGGAAGTGCGGATCAGCCCCAGCATTTT. Translation: CASSPQGSADQPQHF.

For the CDR3, the DNA is TGTGCCAGCAGCTTCTCTCCGGGGACCTATGGCTACACCTTC. Residues: CASSFSPGTYGYTF. The rearrangement joins TRBV5-6 to TRBJ1-2; a possible D gene is TRBD1 (5 bases). Germline V gene data show CDR1 as SGHDT and CDR2 as YYEEEE. The CDR3 is 14 residues long. Trimming removed 2 bases at V and 4 bases at J, with 12 bases between.

The chain joins TRBV5-5 to TRBJ1-1; possible D gene TRBD1, 5 bases. The CDR3 consists of 14 residues. V lost 2 bases and J 4 bases, leaving 12 bases between the germline ends. Looked up from germline, CDR1 is SGHKS and CDR2 is YYEKEE (reference sequence). CDR3: CASSFRAAGTEAFF. For the CDR3, the DNA is TGTGCCAGCAGCTTCAGGGCCGCCGGCACTGAAGCTTTCTTT.

This sequence joins TRBV9 and TRBJ2-2; D possibly corresponds to TRBD2 (6 bases). Per germline, CDR1 SGDLS and CDR2 YYNGEE. Trimming took off 0 bases at V and 4 bases at J, with 16 bases between the two ends. The CDR3 runs to 17 residues. The CDR3 nucleotides are TGTGCCAGCAGCGTAGGAAGCGGGTTCCGAGGCACCGGGGAGCTGTTTTTT. Translating gives CASSVGSGFRGTGELFF.

This chain connects TRBV5-1 to TRBJ2-1, with 9 bases lining up with TRBD2. Germline V CDR1 and CDR2: SGHRS, YFSETQ. V shed 6 bases, J shed 2 bases, and the junction held 6 bases outside the gene matches. This CDR3 is 15 amino acids long. This chain's CDR3 is CASNPGLAPYNEQFF. The CDR3 region has the DNA TGCGCCAGCAACCCGGGACTAGCCCCCTACAATGAGCAGTTCTTC.

The J gene is TRBJ2-3, the V gene TRBV5-1, with 11 nucleotides matching TRBD2. The CDR3 is 16 amino acids. The ends lost 4 bases at V and 5 bases at J; junction bases unmatched: 9. Looked up from germline, CDR1 is SGHRS and CDR2 is YFSETQ. CDR3 protein: CASSGGTSGPGDTQYF. CDR3 nucleotides: TGCGCCAGCAGCGGGGGGACTAGCGGCCCGGGAGATACGCAGTATTTT.

The gene calls are TRBV5-8 and TRBJ2-2, with D unresolved. Germline V gene sequence: CDR1 SGHTS, CDR2 YDEGEE. This CDR3 has 14 residues. V lost 2 bases, J lost 6 bases, and 11 bases lay in between. The CDR3 DNA sequence: TGTGCCAGCAGCTTAAGTTCGTGGGCCGGGGAGCTGTTTTTT. It encodes CASSLSSWAGELFF.

The genes are TRBV6-1 and TRBJ2-3, with 9 bases lining up with TRBD2. The CDR3 has 17 residues. Germline V gives CDR1 MNHNS, CDR2 SASEGT. Unmatched junction bases numbered 9, after V lost 0 bases and J lost 5 bases. CDR3 region: CASSEAQASGVGDTQYF. CDR3 coding DNA: TGTGCCAGCAGTGAAGCTCAGGCTAGCGGGGTTGGAGATACGCAGTATTTT.

The genes are TRBV28 and TRBJ2-1, with D perhaps TRBD2 (5 bases). CDR1 is MDHEN and CDR2 is SYDVKM in the germline V gene. The CDR3 runs 14 residues. The V and J ends lost 3 bases and 8 bases respectively, with 14 bases between them. The CDR3 DNA sequence: TGTGCCAGCAGTTTTTCTAGCTTGTCCGATGAGCAGTTCTTC. Its protein is CASSFSSLSDEQFF.

The chain links TRBV6-5 to TRBJ2-7; 11 nucleotides agree with TRBD1. V shed 6 bases and J 6 bases; nucleotides not matched to a gene: 10. The CDR3 spans 15 residues. CDR1 is MNHEY and CDR2 is SVGAGI in the germline V gene. DNA of the CDR3: TGTGCCAGCAGGCCGGACAGGGGGCAAATTAGCGAGCAGTACTTC. It is translated as CASRPDRGQISEQYF.

The V and J genes are TRBV2 and TRBJ1-6, with 9 bases fitting TRBD1. The CDR3 is 13 residues long. CDR1 SNHLY and CDR2 FYNNEI come from the germline V gene. J lost 7 bases, V lost 8 bases, and 3 bases had no gene match. CDR3 sequence (DNA): TGTGCCAGCGCAGGGACAGGGAATTCACCCCTCCACTTT. Translation: CASAGTGNSPLHF.

The V call is TRBV28, the J call TRBJ2-4; D is perhaps TRBD1 (5 bases). The CDR3 contains 14 residues. CDR1 and CDR2 (germline): MDHEN, SYDVKM. Trimming cost V 7 bases and J 1 base, with 11 bases left between them. CDR3 protein: CASNRGRAKNIQYF. CDR3 nucleotides: TGTGCCAGCAATAGGGGAAGGGCCAAAAACATTCAGTACTTC.

This rearrangement joins TRBV11-1 to TRBJ2-5, with D possibly being TRBD1 (5 bases). V dropped 1 base and J dropped 3 bases, with 12 bases sitting between them. Germline-derived CDR1 and CDR2 are SGHAT and FQDESV (reference sequence). This CDR3 region has 15 residues. The CDR3, as DNA: TGTGCCAGCAGCTTAGGCGCAGTACAGGAAGAGACCCAGTACTTC. Residues: CASSLGAVQEETQYF.

V gene TRBV28 combines with J gene TRBJ2-5; 10 bases map to TRBD2. V lost 6 bases, J lost 4 bases, and 5 bases stayed unmatched. The CDR3 consists of 14 residues. Germline V lookup: CDR1 MDHEN, CDR2 SYDVKM. The CDR3 DNA reads TGTGCCAGCAGACCTAGCGGGAGAATAGAGACCCAGTACTTC. Protein product: CASRPSGRIETQYF.

The gene calls are TRBV5-1 and TRBJ1-2, with D unresolved. The V end was cut by 4 bases, the J end by 2 bases, with 9 bases between. The CDR3 consists of 13 residues. Germline V gives CDR1 SGHRS, CDR2 YFSETQ. CDR3 protein: CASSLDGNYGYTF. In DNA, the CDR3 is TGCGCCAGCAGCCTCGACGGGAACTATGGCTACACCTTC.

The chain carries TRBV5-4 and TRBJ2-3, with TRBD1 as a possible D gene (5 bases). The CDR3 runs to 14 residues. The germline V and J ends were trimmed by 2 bases and 2 bases, with 9 bases remaining between them. Germline CDR1 reads SGHNT; CDR2 reads YYREEE (reference sequence). DNA for the CDR3: TGTGCCAGCAGCTTTGACAGCCTCACAGATACGCAGTATTTT. Translating it yields CASSFDSLTDTQYF. The whole variable domain, filled in from reference TRBV5-4 and TRBJ2-3, reads ETGVTQSPTHLIKTRGQQVTLRCSSQSGHNTVSWYQQALGQGPQFIFQYYREEENGRGNFPPRFSGLQFPNYSSELNVNALELDDSALYLCASSFDSLTDTQYFGPGTRLTVL.

The chain is built from TRBV18 and TRBJ1-5, with D perhaps TRBD1 (5 bases). This CDR3 comprises 14 residues. Germline CDR1 is KGHSH and CDR2 is LQKENI. Trimming removed 5 bases at V and 5 bases at J, with 13 bases between. The CDR3 DNA sequence: TGTGCCAGCTCAGCCCTCGGGGGACATCAGCCCCAGCATTTT. Residues: CASSALGGHQPQHF. Complete variable domain (other parts from reference TRBV18 and TRBJ1-5): NAGVMQNPRHLVRRRGQEARLRCSPMKGHSHVYWYRQLPEEGLKFMVYLQKENIIDESGMPKERFSAEFPKEGPSILRIQQVVRGDSAAYFCASSALGGHQPQHFGDGTRLSIL.

This clone was picked up one time. The rearrangement uses TRBV4-1 and TRBJ1-1; a possible D gene is TRBD1 (5 bases). Germline CDR1 reads MGHRA; CDR2 reads YSYEKL. This CDR3 has 14 amino acids. Trimming took 3 bases from V and 1 from J, leaving 9 bases between them. The CDR3 coding sequence is TGCGCCAGCAGCCACCGGACACAGAACACTGAAGCTTTCTTT. As protein: CASSHRTQNTEAFF.